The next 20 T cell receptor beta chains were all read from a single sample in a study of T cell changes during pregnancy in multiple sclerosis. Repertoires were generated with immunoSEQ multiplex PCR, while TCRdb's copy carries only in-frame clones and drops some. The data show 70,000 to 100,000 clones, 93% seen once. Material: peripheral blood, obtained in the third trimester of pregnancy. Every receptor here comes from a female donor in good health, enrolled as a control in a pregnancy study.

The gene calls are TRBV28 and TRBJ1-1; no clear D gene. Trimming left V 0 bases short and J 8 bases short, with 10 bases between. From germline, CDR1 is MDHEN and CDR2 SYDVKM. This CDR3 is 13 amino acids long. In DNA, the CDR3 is TGTGCCAGCAGTTTATGGGCAGGCCCCGAAGCTTTCTTT. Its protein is CASSLWAGPEAFF.

The DNA of the CDR3 is TGTGCCAGCAGTTTTGGGACAGGACCCTATGGCTACACCTTC. It yields the protein CASSFGTGPYGYTF. The chain recombines TRBV28 with TRBJ1-2, with 8 bases aligning to TRBD1. Germline V lookup: CDR1 MDHEN, CDR2 SYDVKM. The V segment lost 3 bases and the J segment 4 bases; nucleotides outside the gene matches: 4. CDR3 size: 14 residues.

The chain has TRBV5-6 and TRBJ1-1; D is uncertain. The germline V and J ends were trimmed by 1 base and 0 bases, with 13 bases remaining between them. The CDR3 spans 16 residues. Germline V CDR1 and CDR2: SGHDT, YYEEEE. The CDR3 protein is CASSLFAVRLNTEAFF. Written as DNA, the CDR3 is TGTGCCAGCAGCTTGTTCGCGGTGAGGTTGAACACTGAAGCTTTCTTT.

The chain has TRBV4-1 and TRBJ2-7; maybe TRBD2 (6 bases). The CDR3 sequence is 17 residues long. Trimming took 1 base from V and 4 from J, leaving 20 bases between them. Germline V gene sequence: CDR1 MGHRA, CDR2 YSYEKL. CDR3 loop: CASSQAGGLLSGYEQYF. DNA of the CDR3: TGCGCCAGCAGCCAAGCCGGGGGTCTCCTAAGTGGATACGAGCAGTACTTC.

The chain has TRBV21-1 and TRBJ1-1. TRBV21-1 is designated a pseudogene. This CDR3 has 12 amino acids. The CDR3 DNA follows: TGTGCCAGCAGCAATCGGGAGATTGAAGCTTTCTTT. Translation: CASSNREIEAFF.

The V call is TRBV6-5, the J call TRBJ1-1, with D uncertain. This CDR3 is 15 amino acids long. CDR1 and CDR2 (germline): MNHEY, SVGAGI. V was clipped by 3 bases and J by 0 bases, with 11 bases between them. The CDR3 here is CASSYYDTMNTEAFF. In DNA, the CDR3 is TGTGCCAGCAGTTATTACGATACAATGAACACTGAAGCTTTCTTT.

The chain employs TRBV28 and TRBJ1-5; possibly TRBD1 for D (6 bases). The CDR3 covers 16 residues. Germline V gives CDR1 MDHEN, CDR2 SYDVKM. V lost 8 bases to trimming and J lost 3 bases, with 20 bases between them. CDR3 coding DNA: TGTGCCAGCGTACCCTCCCGGGGGGCCCCCAATCAGCCCCAGCATTTT. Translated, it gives CASVPSRGAPNQPQHF.

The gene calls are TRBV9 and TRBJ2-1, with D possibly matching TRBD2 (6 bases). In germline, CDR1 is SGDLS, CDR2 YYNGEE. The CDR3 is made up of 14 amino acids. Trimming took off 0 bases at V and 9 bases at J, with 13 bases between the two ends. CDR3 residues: CASSVGLGMGEQFF. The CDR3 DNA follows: TGTGCCAGCAGCGTAGGACTAGGCATGGGTGAGCAGTTCTTC.

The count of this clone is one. The CDR3 region has the DNA TGTGCCAGCAGTCCACTAAGGTGGGAGGAGACCCAGTACTTC. Protein sequence: CASSPLRWEETQYF. The J gene is TRBJ2-5, the V gene TRBV27; perhaps TRBD2 as D (5 bases). Germline loops: CDR1 MNHEY, CDR2 SMNVEV (reference sequence). CDR3 size: 14 residues. V was trimmed by 5 bases and J by 5 bases, leaving 15 bases between them.

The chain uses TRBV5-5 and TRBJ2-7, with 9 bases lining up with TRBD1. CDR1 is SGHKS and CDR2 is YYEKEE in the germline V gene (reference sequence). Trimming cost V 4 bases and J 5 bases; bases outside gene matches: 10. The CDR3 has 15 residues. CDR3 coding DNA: TGTGCCAGCAGCCAATCCGGGACAGGGTTCCACGAGCAGTACTTC. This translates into CASSQSGTGFHEQYF.

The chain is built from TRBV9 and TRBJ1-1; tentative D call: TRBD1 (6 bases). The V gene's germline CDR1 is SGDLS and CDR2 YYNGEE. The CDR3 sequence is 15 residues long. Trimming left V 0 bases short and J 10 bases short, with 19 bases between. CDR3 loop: CASSVGGGTGYRAFF. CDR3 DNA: TGTGCCAGCAGCGTAGGGGGGGGCACAGGGTATAGAGCTTTCTTT.

The CDR3 nucleotides read TGTGCCAGCAGCCCTAGCGGGAGACGCTACAATGAGCAGTTCTTC. Its translation: CASSPSGRRYNEQFF. The chain has TRBV28 and TRBJ2-1; 10 bases are a match to TRBD2. Unmatched junction bases numbered 5, after V lost 6 bases and J lost 3 bases. In germline, CDR1 is MDHEN, CDR2 SYDVKM. The CDR3 length is 15 residues.

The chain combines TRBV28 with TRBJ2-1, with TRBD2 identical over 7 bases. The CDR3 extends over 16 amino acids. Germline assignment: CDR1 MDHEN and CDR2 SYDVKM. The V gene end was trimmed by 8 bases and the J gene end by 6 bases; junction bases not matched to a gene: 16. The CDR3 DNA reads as TGTGCCAGCCCCCCTTTCTCCAGCGGGATTGGCAATGAGCAGTTCTTC. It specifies CASPPFSSGIGNEQFF.

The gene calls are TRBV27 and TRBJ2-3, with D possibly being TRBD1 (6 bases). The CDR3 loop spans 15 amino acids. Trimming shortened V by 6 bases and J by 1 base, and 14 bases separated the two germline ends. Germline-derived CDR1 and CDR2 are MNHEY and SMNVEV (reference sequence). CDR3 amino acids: CASSPQGSRTDTQYF. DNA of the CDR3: TGTGCCAGCAGCCCACAGGGCTCCCGCACAGATACGCAGTATTTT.

The chain's CDR3 is CASSWRQGASYEQYF. In DNA form, the CDR3 reads TGCGCCAGCAGCTGGCGACAGGGGGCCTCCTACGAGCAGTACTTC. The chain carries TRBV5-1 and TRBJ2-7; 10 nucleotides align to TRBD1. In germline, CDR1 is SGHRS, CDR2 YFSETQ. This CDR3 is 15 amino acids long. V was pared by 3 bases and J by 0 bases, with 3 bases of the junction left unmatched.

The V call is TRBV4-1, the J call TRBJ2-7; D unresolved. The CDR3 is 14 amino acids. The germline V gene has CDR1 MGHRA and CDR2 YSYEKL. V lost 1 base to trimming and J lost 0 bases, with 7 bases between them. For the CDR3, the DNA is TGCGCCAGCAGCCAAGGAACTGCCTCCTACGAGCAGTACTTC. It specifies CASSQGTASYEQYF.

The CDR3 nucleotides are TGTGCCAGCACCCTGACGGGTGGCTACACCTTC. Translated, it gives CASTLTGGYTF. The rearrangement joins TRBV2 to TRBJ1-2; D is ambiguous. Germline CDR1 reads SNHLY; CDR2 reads FYNNEI. The CDR3 sequence is 11 residues long. V was shortened by 7 bases and J by 7 bases, with 10 bases between the two germline ends.

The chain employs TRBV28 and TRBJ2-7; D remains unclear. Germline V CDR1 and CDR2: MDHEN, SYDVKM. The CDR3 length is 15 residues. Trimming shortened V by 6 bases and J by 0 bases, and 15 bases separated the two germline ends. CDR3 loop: CASSHSSAGSYEQYF. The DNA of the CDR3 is TGTGCCAGCAGCCATAGCTCTGCCGGCTCCTACGAGCAGTACTTC.

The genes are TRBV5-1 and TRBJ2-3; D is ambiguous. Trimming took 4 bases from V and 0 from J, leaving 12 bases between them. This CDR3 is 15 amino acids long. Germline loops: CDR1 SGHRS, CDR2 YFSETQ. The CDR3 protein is CASSPGHSSTDTQYF. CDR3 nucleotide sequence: TGCGCCAGCAGCCCTGGTCACTCTAGCACAGATACGCAGTATTTT.

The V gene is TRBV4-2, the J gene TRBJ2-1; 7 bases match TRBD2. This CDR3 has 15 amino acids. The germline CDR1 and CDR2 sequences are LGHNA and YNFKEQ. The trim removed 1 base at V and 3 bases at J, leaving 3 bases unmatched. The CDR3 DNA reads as TGTGCCAGCAGCCAAGGGCTAGCGGACTACAATGAGCAGTTCTTC. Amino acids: CASSQGLADYNEQFF.